Shown below are 30 T cell receptor beta chains from a single sample sequenced in a study of T cells in Graves' hyperthyroidism and ophthalmopathy. RNA transcripts served as the template for amplifying TCR beta CDR3 regions. The HTBI primer set was used in a first-round RT-PCR of the TCR CDR3. Via MiXCR, TCRdb re-called the multiplex PCR reads, giving one row per CDR3 protein. This table holds some 510,000 distinct CDR3 sequences, under 25% found once. Sequencing input: blood. The receptors stem from a man between 18 and 35 years old with Graves' hyperthyroidism.

There are many counts of this clonotype. This chain uses TRBV20-1 with TRBJ2-7; TRBD1 aligns across 9 bases. The trim removed 4 bases at V and 9 bases at J, leaving 16 bases unmatched. This CDR3 has 15 residues. CDR1 and CDR2 (germline): DFQATT, SNEGSKA (reference sequence). The CDR3 sequence is CSATHPGTGKNGQYF. The CDR3 DNA sequence: TGCAGTGCTACCCATCCCGGGACAGGGAAGAACGGGCAGTACTTC.

V is TRBV5-8 and J is TRBJ1-1; no firm D call. The CDR3 has 13 residues. CDR1 and CDR2 from the germline V gene are SGHTS and YDEGEE. Trimming shortened V by 1 base and J by 11 bases, and 15 bases separated the two germline ends. CDR3 protein: CASSLPPEWSAFF. The CDR3 nucleotides are TGTGCCAGCAGCTTGCCACCAGAATGGTCCGCTTTCTTT.

This clonotype was seen repeatedly, ten times or more. Here the CDR3 DNA reads TGTGCCAGCAGTTACGGTTTCTTGGGCAGGGCAAGGACTGAAGCTTTCTTT. It is translated as CASSYGFLGRARTEAFF. J is TRBJ1-1 and V is TRBV6-2 or TRBV6-3; D may be TRBD1 (5 bases). The CDR3 has 17 residues. In germline, CDR1 is MNHEY, CDR2 SVGEGT. V lost 2 bases and J 5 bases, leaving 21 bases between the germline ends.

The table lists this clonotype with a count of one. V and J are TRBV28 and TRBJ2-6, with 9 positions matching TRBD2. CDR1 and CDR2 (germline): MDHEN, SYDVKM. This CDR3 spans 17 amino acids. V gave up 5 bases and J gave up 2 bases; unmatched junction bases: 7. The DNA for the CDR3 is TGTGCCAGCAGTACCCTAGCGGGGTTGGCTGGGGCCAACGTCCTGACTTTC. It yields the protein CASSTLAGLAGANVLTF.

This clonotype was counted at least ten times. CDR3 nucleotides: TGTGCTAGTGGTTTGGCACGAAGCGGGAGGGACTATGGCTACACCTTC. Translating it yields CASGLARSGRDYGYTF. The chain employs TRBV12-5 and TRBJ1-2; no firm D call. V lost 1 base and J lost 3, with 15 bases in between. Germline V gene lookup returns CDR1 LGHNT and CDR2 FRNRAP. The CDR3 spans 16 residues.

This clonotype was seen many times. The V and J genes are TRBV2 and TRBJ2-7; tentative D call: TRBD1 (5 bases). This CDR3 comprises 14 residues. Trimming cost V 2 bases and J 2 bases, with 10 bases left between them. The germline CDR1 and CDR2 sequences are SNHLY and FYNNEI. The CDR3 region has the DNA TGTGCCAGCAGTGAATGGGCAGGGACCTACGAGCAGTACTTC. The encoded protein is CASSEWAGTYEQYF.

The sample holds many counts of this clonotype. J is TRBJ1-2 and V is TRBV12-3 or TRBV12-4; TRBD1 is a possible D gene (6 bases). This CDR3 has 14 residues. V shed 4 bases and J shed 0 bases, with 9 bases lying between them. The DNA of the CDR3 is TGTGCCAGCAGTTCTGGGACACCTAACTATGGCTACACCTTC. This sequence encodes CASSSGTPNYGYTF.

The chain links TRBV6-2 or TRBV6-3 to TRBJ2-7; 7 bases fit TRBD1. Trimming cost V 5 bases and J 2 bases; bases outside gene matches: 9. The germline CDR1 and CDR2 sequences are MNHEY and SVGEGT. The CDR3 is 15 amino acids. The CDR3 nucleotides read TGTGCCAGCAGTGAGACTCCGGACAGGACCTACGAGCAGTACTTC. Translation gives CASSETPDRTYEQYF.

This clonotype came up many times. The J gene is TRBJ1-5, the V gene TRBV6-2 or TRBV6-3; TRBD1 matches 9 bases. The ends lost 5 bases at V and 1 base at J; junction bases unmatched: 6. The CDR3 sequence is 16 residues long. Germline CDR1 MNHEY, CDR2 SVGEGT. The CDR3 DNA reads TGTGCCAGCAGTCTTGGACAGGGGAGGAGCAATCAGCCCCAGCATTTT. Translation gives CASSLGQGRSNQPQHF.

Concerning this clonotype itself: A much larger clone differs from this one at a single base, so this may be a read error. The chain links TRBV15 to TRBJ2-4; 10 nucleotides match TRBD1. The CDR3 contains 15 residues. Looked up from germline, CDR1 is LNHNV and CDR2 is YYDKDF (reference sequence). The chain's CDR3 is CATSRGGTGENIKYF. The CDR3, as DNA: TGTGCCACCAGCAGAGGCGGGACAGGGGAGAACATTAAGTACTTC.

The V and J genes are TRBV12-3 or TRBV12-4 and TRBJ2-7, with 7 bases fitting TRBD1. Unmatched junction bases numbered 9, after V lost 4 bases and J lost 3 bases. This CDR3 has 15 amino acids. The CDR3 DNA reads TGTGCCAGCAGTTCTCGGGACAGATATTTCTACGAGCAGTACTTC. It codes for CASSSRDRYFYEQYF.

This clonotype was observed many times. The chain is built from TRBV27 and TRBJ2-7, with 7 bases that match TRBD1. Germline values: CDR1 MNHEY, CDR2 SMNVEV (reference sequence). This CDR3 contains 15 residues. V dropped 4 bases and J dropped 4; count of bases not matched to a gene: 10. In DNA form, the CDR3 reads TGTGCCAGCAGTTCCTTACAGGGGAAGAGGTACGAGCAGTACTTC. It codes for CASSSLQGKRYEQYF.

In this sample, this clonotype turned up many times. The chain combines TRBV7-8 with TRBJ1-2; possibly TRBD1 for D (6 bases). The CDR3 loop spans 17 amino acids. Trimming took off 1 base at V and 6 bases at J, with 21 bases between the two ends. Per the germline V gene, CDR1 is SGHVS and CDR2 is FQNEAQ. The CDR3 loop is CASSLVLTSTGWDGYTF. The CDR3, as DNA: TGTGCCAGCAGCTTAGTCCTTACATCGACAGGTTGGGATGGCTACACCTTC. Full variable domain (missing parts from reference TRBV7-8 and TRBJ1-2): GAGVSQSPRYKVAKRGQDVALRCDPISGHVSLFWYQQALGQGPEFLTYFQNEAQLDKSGLPSDRFFAERPEGSVSTLKIQRTQQEDSAVYLCASSLVLTSTGWDGYTFGSGTRLTVV.

This clonotype was picked up a small number of times. This rearrangement joins TRBV5-1 to TRBJ2-6; D remains unclear. The CDR3 loop spans 14 amino acids. V was shortened by 0 bases and J by 3 bases, with 4 bases between the two germline ends. Looked up from germline, CDR1 is SGHRS and CDR2 is YFSETQ. CDR3 sequence: CASSLEGGANVLTF. The CDR3 DNA follows: TGCGCCAGCAGCTTGGAAGGTGGGGCCAACGTCCTGACTTTC.

This clonotype was counted at least ten times. This sequence may be a read error, since a much larger clone differs from it by one base. The rearrangement joins TRBV6-5 to TRBJ1-2, with 7 bases that match TRBD1. Losses at the gene ends were 0 bases for V and 4 bases for J; bases not matched to a gene: 2. Looked up from germline, CDR1 is MNHEY and CDR2 is SVGAGI. This CDR3 is 14 amino acids long. The DNA of the CDR3 is TGTGCCAGCAGTTACTCCGGGACAGCCTATGGCTACACCTTC. Protein: CASSYSGTAYGYTF.

There are many counts of this clonotype. V gene TRBV7-2 combines with J gene TRBJ2-5; 7 bases match TRBD2. The germline V gene has CDR1 SGHTA and CDR2 FQGNSA. CDR3 length: 14 residues. V lost 4 bases to trimming and J lost 5 bases; unmatched junction nucleotides: 7. Here the CDR3 reads CASSWGGRWETQYF. The CDR3 coding sequence is TGTGCCAGCAGCTGGGGAGGGCGGTGGGAGACCCAGTACTTC.

This clonotype has ten or more counts. The DNA of the CDR3 is TGTGCCAGCAGTTTTACGGGACATAGCTCTGGAAACACCATATATTTT. Its translation: CASSFTGHSSGNTIYF. This chain connects TRBV12-3 or TRBV12-4 to TRBJ1-3; D is perhaps TRBD1 (6 bases). V was cut by 3 bases and J by 0 bases, with 12 bases left in between. The CDR3 loop spans 16 amino acids.

The chain couples TRBV12-3 or TRBV12-4 to TRBJ2-2; D tentatively fits TRBD1 or TRBD2 (5 bases each). Trimming removed 5 bases at V and 6 bases at J, with 19 bases between. The length of the CDR3 is 16 residues. Here the CDR3 DNA reads TGTGCCAGCAGTACCCGGGGCCCCCACTGGGCCGGGGAGCTGTTTTTT. Its translation is CASSTRGPHWAGELFF.

The sample holds a few counts of this clonotype. The chain couples TRBV12-3 or TRBV12-4 to TRBJ2-5, with D possibly being TRBD1 or TRBD2 (5 bases each). The CDR3 covers 14 residues. V lost 3 bases and J lost 7, with 15 bases in between. Written as DNA, the CDR3 is TGTGCCAGCAGTTTTTGGGACCAGGCAGGGACCCAGTACTTC. It yields the protein CASSFWDQAGTQYF.

The genes are TRBV5-1 and TRBJ1-2; the D gene is possibly TRBD1 (5 bases). Germline CDR1 is SGHRS and CDR2 is YFSETQ. Between the trimmed V and J ends, which lost 3 bases and 5 bases, there was a span of 17 bases. The CDR3 spans 15 residues. CDR3 in DNA: TGCGCCAGCAGCTCAGGACCGCAAGGGACGTATGGCTACACCTTC. It yields the protein CASSSGPQGTYGYTF.

V is TRBV12-3 or TRBV12-4 and J is TRBJ1-3, with D perhaps TRBD1 (6 bases). The CDR3 extends over 14 amino acids. Trimming took off 7 bases at V and 4 bases at J, with 14 bases between the two ends. The CDR3 DNA is TGTGCCAGCAATTTGGGGGCAGCGGGAAACACCATATATTTT. Protein product: CASNLGAAGNTIYF.

This clonotype was found many times. V usage is TRBV7-6 and J usage is TRBJ2-2; possible D gene TRBD1, 5 bases. CDR3 length equals 14 residues. Looked up from germline, CDR1 is SGHVS and CDR2 is FNYEAQ. Trimming pared 6 bases from V and 1 base from J, leaving 9 bases between. DNA for the CDR3: TGTGCCAGCAGGCTAGGACAGAACACCGGGGAGCTGTTTTTT. Encoded protein: CASRLGQNTGELFF.

This clonotype was observed many times. The DNA for the CDR3 is TGTGCCAGCAGTGATAGGGACATCCCCCTTGGTGAAGCTTTCTTT. It translates to CASSDRDIPLGEAFF. The J gene is TRBJ1-1, the V gene TRBV25-1, with D possibly being TRBD1 (6 bases). The V gene's germline CDR1 is MGHDK and CDR2 SYGVNS. The CDR3 length is 15 residues. Trimming took 3 bases from V and 7 from J, leaving 18 bases between them.

This clonotype was seen at least ten times. J is TRBJ1-1 and V is TRBV12-5; D possibly corresponds to TRBD1 (6 bases). From germline, CDR1 is LGHNT and CDR2 FRNRAP. The CDR3 runs 14 residues. V was trimmed by 6 bases and J by 5 bases, leaving 16 bases between them. In DNA, the CDR3 is TGTGCTAGTGGACTTACCGGGGGCGGGACTGAAGCTTTCTTT. Amino acid sequence: CASGLTGGGTEAFF.

This clonotype was counted at least ten times. V gene TRBV13 combines with J gene TRBJ2-7, with a possible D match to TRBD2 (7 bases). CDR1 and CDR2 (germline): PRHDT, FYEKMQ (reference sequence). V was cut by 5 bases and J by 7 bases, with 21 bases left in between. The CDR3 covers 15 residues. This CDR3 reads CASSTRRGPPGEQYF. In DNA form, the CDR3 reads TGTGCCAGCAGCACCAGGCGGGGGCCCCCTGGGGAGCAGTACTTC.

This clonotype was detected ten times or more. This chain uses TRBV9 with TRBJ1-1, with a weak D call TRBD1 (5 bases). V lost 2 bases to trimming and J lost 1 base, with 12 bases between them. This CDR3 is built from 15 residues. Per germline, CDR1 SGDLS and CDR2 YYNGEE. CDR3 coding DNA: TGTGCCAGCAGCGTTGGAGGGGACCCGAACACTGAAGCTTTCTTT. Encoded protein: CASSVGGDPNTEAFF. The full variable domain, rest sourced from reference TRBV9 and TRBJ1-1, is DSGVTQTPKHLITATGQRVTLRCSPRSGDLSVYWYQQSLDQGLQFLIQYYNGEERAKGNILERFSAQQFPDLHSELNLSSLELGDSALYFCASSVGGDPNTEAFFGQGTRLTVV.

This clonotype was picked up a small number of times. V and J are TRBV18 and TRBJ1-5, with a possible D match to TRBD1 (5 bases). The germline CDR1 and CDR2 sequences are KGHSH and LQKENI. CDR3 length: 15 residues. Trimming shortened V by 5 bases and J by 3 bases, and 14 bases separated the two germline ends. CDR3 residues: CASSVTGDHNQPQHF. Written as DNA, the CDR3 is TGTGCCAGCTCAGTCACCGGGGACCACAATCAGCCCCAGCATTTT.

This clonotype was observed at least ten times. The chain links TRBV12-3 or TRBV12-4 to TRBJ1-3; D is undetermined. The CDR3 sequence is 13 residues long. The V gene lost 7 bases and the J gene lost 2 bases, with 9 bases spanning the gap. Written as DNA, the CDR3 is TGTGCCAGCAATAATGGGACTGGAAACACCATATATTTT. It specifies CASNNGTGNTIYF.

The table lists this clonotype with a few counts. V and J are TRBV6-1 and TRBJ2-5; a possible D gene is TRBD2 (6 bases). The V end was cut by 11 bases, the J end by 4 bases, with 23 bases between. CDR3 length: 15 residues. CDR1 is MNHNS, CDR2 SASEGT, per germline. CDR3 amino acids: CAVRLVGGTRETQYF. The CDR3 nucleotides are TGTGCCGTCCGGCTAGTGGGGGGAACCCGAGAGACCCAGTACTTC.

The chain has TRBV28 and TRBJ2-5; TRBD1 or TRBD2 may be the D gene (6 bases each). CDR3 size: 17 residues. V was clipped by 6 bases and J by 1 base, with 21 bases between them. Germline V gene lookup returns CDR1 MDHEN and CDR2 SYDVKM. CDR3 bases: TGTGCCAGCAGCCCACCGACTCGGGGGCCGATCCAAGAGACCCAGTACTTC. Protein product: CASSPPTRGPIQETQYF.